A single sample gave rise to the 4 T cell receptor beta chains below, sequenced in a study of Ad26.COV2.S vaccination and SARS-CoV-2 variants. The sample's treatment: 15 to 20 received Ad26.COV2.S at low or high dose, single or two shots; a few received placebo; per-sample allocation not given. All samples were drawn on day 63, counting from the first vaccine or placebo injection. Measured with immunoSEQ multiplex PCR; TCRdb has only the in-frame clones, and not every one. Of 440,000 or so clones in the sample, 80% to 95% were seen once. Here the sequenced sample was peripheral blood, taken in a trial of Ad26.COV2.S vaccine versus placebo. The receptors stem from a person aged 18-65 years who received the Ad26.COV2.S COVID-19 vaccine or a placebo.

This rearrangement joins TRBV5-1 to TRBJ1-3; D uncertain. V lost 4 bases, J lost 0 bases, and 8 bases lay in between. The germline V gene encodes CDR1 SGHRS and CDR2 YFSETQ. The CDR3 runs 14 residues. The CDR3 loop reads CASSPESSGNTIYF. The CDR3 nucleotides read TGCGCCAGCAGCCCCGAGAGCTCTGGAAACACCATATATTTT.

The CDR3 nucleotides are TGTGCCAGCAGCTCCACTAGGATGGTATCAGATACGCAGTATTTT. It translates to CASSSTRMVSDTQYF. The J gene is TRBJ2-3, the V gene TRBV11-1; D may be TRBD2 (5 bases). The CDR3 extends over 15 amino acids. The germline V and J ends were trimmed by 4 bases and 4 bases, with 15 bases remaining between them. The V gene's germline CDR1 is SGHAT and CDR2 FQDESV (reference sequence).

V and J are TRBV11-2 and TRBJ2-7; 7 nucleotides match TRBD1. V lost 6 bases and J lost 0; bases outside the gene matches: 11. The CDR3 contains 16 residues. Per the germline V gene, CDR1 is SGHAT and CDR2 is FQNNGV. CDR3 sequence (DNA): TGTGCCAGCAGTCCAACCGGGACAGAGATCTCCTACGAGCAGTACTTC. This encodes CASSPTGTEISYEQYF.

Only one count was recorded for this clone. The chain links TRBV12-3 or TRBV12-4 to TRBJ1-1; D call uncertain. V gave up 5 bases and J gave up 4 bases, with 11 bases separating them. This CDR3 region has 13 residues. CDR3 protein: CASSTGSGTEAFF. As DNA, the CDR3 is TGTGCCAGCAGTACCGGATCCGGCACTGAAGCTTTCTTT.